Sequencing of this TCR beta chain was carried out in a study of T cell repertoires in cytomegalovirus infection. Study details: It was the public TCR beta signatures that indicated both CMV infection and matching HLA type.

The CDR3 has 16 residues. Trimming cost V 4 bases and J 1 base, with 16 bases left between them. Germline V CDR1 and CDR2: SGHAT, FQNNGV. TCRdb re-derived calls from the reads in MiXCR, one entry per CDR3 protein. The sample holds almost 550,000 distinct CDR3 sequences, about 15% seen once. This clonotype has at least ten counts. The chain recombines TRBV11-2 with TRBJ2-5; tentatively, D is TRBD1 (6 bases). Sequencing was done on a sample of CD8+ T cells from PBMCs. This sequence was found in a human donor in good health (CMV status not recorded). Some clones in this sample may be carry-over from other donors' samples. CDR3 coding DNA: TGTGCCAGCAGCTCTACAGGGTATCCGATCCAAGAGACCCAGTACTTC. The encoded protein is CASSSTGYPIQETQYF.